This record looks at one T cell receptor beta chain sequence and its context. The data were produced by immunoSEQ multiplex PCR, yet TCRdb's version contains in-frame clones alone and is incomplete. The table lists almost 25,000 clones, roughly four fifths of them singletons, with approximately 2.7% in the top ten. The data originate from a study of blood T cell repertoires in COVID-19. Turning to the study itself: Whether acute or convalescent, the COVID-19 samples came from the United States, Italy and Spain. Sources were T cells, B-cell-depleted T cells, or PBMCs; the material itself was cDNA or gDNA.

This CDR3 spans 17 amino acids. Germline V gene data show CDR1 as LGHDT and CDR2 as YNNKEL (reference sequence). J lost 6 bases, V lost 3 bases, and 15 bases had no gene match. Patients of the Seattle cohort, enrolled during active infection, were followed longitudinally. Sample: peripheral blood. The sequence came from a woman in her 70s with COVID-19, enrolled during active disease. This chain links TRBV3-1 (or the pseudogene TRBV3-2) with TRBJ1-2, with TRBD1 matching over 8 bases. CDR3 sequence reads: CASSHSLNGQGEHGYTF. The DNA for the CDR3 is TGTGCCAGCAGCCATTCCTTAAACGGACAGGGTGAGCATGGCTACACCTTC.